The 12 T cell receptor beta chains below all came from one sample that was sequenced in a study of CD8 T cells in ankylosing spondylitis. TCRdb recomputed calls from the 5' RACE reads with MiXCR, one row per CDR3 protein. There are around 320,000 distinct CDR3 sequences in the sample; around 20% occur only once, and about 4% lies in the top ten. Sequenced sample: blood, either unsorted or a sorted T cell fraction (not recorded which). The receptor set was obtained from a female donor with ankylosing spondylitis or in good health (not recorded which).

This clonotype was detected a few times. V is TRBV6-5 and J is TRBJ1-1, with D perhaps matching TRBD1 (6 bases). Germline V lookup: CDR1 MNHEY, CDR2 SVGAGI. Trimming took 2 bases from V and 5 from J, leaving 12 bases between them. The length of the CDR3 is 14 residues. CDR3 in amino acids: CASSYRGQLTEAFF. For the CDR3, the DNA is TGTGCCAGCAGTTACCGGGGGCAGCTGACTGAAGCTTTCTTT.

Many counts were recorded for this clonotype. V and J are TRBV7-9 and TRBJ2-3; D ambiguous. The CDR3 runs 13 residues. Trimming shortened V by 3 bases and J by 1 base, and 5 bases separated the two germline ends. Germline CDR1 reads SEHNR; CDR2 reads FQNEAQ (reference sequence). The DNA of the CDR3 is TGTGCCAGCAGCTTTCGGGGCACAGATACGCAGTATTTT. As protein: CASSFRGTDTQYF.

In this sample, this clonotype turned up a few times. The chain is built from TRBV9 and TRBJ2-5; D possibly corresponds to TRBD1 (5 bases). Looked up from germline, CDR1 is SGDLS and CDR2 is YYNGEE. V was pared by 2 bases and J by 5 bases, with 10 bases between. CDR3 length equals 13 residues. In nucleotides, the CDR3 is TGTGCCAGCAGCGTTGCAGGGCTGGAGACCCAGTACTTC. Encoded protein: CASSVAGLETQYF.

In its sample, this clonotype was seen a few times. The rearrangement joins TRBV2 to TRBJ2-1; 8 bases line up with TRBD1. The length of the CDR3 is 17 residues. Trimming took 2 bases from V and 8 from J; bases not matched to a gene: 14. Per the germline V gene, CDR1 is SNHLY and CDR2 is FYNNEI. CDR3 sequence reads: CASSEPERGQVDYEQFF. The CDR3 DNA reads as TGTGCCAGCAGTGAACCCGAAAGGGGACAGGTTGATTATGAGCAGTTCTTC.

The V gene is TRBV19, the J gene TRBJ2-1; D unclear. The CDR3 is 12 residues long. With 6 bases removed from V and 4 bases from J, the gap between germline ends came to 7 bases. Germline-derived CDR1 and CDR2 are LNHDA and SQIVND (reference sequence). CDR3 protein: CASSPRYNEQFF. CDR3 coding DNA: TGTGCCAGTAGCCCACGTTACAATGAGCAGTTCTTC.

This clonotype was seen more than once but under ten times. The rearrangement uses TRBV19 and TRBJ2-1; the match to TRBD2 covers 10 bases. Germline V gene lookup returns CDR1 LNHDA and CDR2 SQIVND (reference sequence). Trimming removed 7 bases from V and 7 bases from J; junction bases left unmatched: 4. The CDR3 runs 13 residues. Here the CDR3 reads CASKAGGLNEQFF. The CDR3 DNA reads TGTGCCAGTAAAGCGGGAGGGCTTAATGAGCAGTTCTTC.

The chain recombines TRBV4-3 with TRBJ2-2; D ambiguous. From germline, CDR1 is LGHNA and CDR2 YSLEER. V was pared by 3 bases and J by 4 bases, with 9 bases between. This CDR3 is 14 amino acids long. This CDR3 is CASSHPGSTGELFF. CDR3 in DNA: TGCGCCAGCAGCCACCCAGGTTCCACCGGGGAGCTGTTTTTT.

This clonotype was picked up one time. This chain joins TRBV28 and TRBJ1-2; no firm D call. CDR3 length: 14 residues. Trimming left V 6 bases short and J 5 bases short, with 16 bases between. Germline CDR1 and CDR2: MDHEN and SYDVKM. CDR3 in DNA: TGTGCCAGCAGGGAACGAGGGCTAGGGTATGGCTACACCTTC. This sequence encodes CASRERGLGYGYTF.

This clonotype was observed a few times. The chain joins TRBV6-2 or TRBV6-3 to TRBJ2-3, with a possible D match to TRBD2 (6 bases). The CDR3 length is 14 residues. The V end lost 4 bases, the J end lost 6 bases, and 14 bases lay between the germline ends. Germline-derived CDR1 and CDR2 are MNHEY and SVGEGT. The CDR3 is CASSSPGAMDTQYF. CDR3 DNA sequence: TGTGCCAGCAGTTCGCCGGGAGCGATGGATACGCAGTATTTT.

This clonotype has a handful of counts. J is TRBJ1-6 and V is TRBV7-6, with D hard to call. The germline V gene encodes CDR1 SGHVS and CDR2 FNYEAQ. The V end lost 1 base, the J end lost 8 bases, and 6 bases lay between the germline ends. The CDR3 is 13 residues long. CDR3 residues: CASSLVLDSPLHF. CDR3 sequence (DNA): TGTGCCAGCAGCTTAGTATTGGATTCACCCCTCCACTTT.

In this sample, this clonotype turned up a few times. The CDR3 sequence: CATTSGPTDTQYF. For the CDR3, the DNA is TGTGCCACCACTAGCGGGCCCACAGATACGCAGTATTTT. V is TRBV24-1 and J is TRBJ2-3, with TRBD2 identical over 8 bases. The ends lost 8 bases at V and 2 bases at J; junction bases unmatched: 2. Germline V CDR1 and CDR2: KGHDR, SFDVKD. The CDR3 loop spans 13 amino acids.

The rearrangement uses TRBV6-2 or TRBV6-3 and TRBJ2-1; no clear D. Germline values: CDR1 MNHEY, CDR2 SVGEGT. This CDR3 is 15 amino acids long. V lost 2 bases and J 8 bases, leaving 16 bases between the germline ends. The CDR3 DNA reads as TGTGCCAGCAGTTACCCCCTCCCTAGTTCCCATGAGCAGTTCTTC. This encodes CASSYPLPSSHEQFF.